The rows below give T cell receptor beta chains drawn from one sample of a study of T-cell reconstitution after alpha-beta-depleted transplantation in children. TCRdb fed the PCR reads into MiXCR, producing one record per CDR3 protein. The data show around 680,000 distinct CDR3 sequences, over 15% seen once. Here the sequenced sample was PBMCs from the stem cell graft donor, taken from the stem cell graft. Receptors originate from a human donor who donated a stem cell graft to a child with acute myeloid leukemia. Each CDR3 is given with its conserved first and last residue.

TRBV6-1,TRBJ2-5,CASRVELAGEETQYF
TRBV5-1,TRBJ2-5,CASSFSGTGGQETQYF
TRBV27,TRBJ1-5,CASSRFEGFDNQPQHF
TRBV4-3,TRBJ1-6,CASSQVATGGGSPLHF
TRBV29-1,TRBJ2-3,CSASAGLGDTQYF
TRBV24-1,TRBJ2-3,CATSNGPERYF
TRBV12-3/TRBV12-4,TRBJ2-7,CASSLAMSYEQYF
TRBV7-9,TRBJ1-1,CASSFPKDRGGTEAFF
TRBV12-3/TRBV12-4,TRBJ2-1,CASSFPRRLAGGEQFF
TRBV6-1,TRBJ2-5,CASSVEWGGEETQYF
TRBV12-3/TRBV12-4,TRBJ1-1,CASSFFVEENTEAFF
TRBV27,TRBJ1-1,CASSLLAGIGEAFF
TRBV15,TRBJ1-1,CATSTRWERTEAFF
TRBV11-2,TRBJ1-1,CASSHWTRLNTEAFF
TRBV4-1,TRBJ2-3,CASSQQFPSTDTQYF
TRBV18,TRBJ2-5,CASSPSFGVATQYF
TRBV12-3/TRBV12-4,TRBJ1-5,CASSLLKNQPQHF
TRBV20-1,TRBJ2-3,CSAAPTSGGAGDTQYF
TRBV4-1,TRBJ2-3,CASSQDHLSGGAALAWTDTQYF
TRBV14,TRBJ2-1,CASSLGHQYNEQFF
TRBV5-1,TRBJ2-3,CASSLARSESDTQYF
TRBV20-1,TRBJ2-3,CSARPPRGAPDTQYF
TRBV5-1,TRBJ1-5,CASSLGTGASSNQPQHF
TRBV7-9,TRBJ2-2,CAASPSNTGELFF
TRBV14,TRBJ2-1,CASSPFRGNEQFF
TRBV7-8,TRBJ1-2,CASSLAGQGFGYTF
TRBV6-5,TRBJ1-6,CASSFTNLNSPLHF
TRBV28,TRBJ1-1,CASSFRYNHEAFF
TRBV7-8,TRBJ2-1,CASSSGDLLNEQFF
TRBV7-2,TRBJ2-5,CASSSLGTGRQTQYF
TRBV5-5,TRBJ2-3,CASSSTGSHPGTDTQYF
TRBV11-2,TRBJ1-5,CASSLVAGGQPQHF
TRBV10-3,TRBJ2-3,CAISETSGVSIDTQYF
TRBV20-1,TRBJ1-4,CSARDIARGGEKLFF
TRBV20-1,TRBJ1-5,CSAGTVNQPQHF
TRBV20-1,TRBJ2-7,CSATRDTGSTYEQYF
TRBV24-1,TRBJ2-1,CATSDFTGGRYNEQFF
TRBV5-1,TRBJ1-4,CASSLGRGLPRREKLFF
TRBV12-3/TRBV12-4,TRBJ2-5,CASSLWGARGETQYF
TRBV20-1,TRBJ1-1,CSARLRDRVNTEAFF
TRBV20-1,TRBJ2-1,CSATGGPLANEQFF